These 15 T cell receptor beta chains share one sample of origin, sequenced in a study of T cell clones after liver transplantation. Data came from immunoSEQ multiplex PCR; TCRdb stores just in-frame clones and leaves some out. The sample records more than 70,000 clones, around four fifths being singletons. The sample consisted of CD4+ T cells from blood, taken at the 22-month timepoint. Source of these receptors: a human patient who received a liver transplant. The T cells may come from the graft donor.

The V gene is TRBV10-3, the J gene TRBJ2-5, with D hard to call. The CDR3 is 13 residues long. The germline CDR1 and CDR2 sequences are ENHRY and SYGVKD. V was trimmed by 5 bases and J by 4 bases, leaving 11 bases between them. This chain's CDR3 is CAISRALSETQYF. CDR3 DNA: TGTGCCATCAGTCGGGCGTTGTCAGAGACCCAGTACTTC.

This chain joins TRBV2 and TRBJ2-7; TRBD2 matches at 8 bases. The CDR3 has 15 amino acids. The V and J ends lost 7 bases and 6 bases, in that order; junction bases with no gene match: 14. Germline CDR1 is SNHLY and CDR2 is FYNNEI. CDR3 protein: CASTRGSGAPREQYF. CDR3 DNA sequence: TGTGCCAGCACCCGGGGTAGCGGGGCCCCGCGCGAGCAGTACTTC.

J is TRBJ2-5 and V is TRBV11-3; D remains ambiguous. Per germline, CDR1 SGHNT and CDR2 YENEEA. V was cut by 2 bases and J by 4 bases, with 11 bases left in between. This CDR3 comprises 14 residues. The CDR3 reads CASSLKGYRETQYF. In DNA, the CDR3 is TGTGCCAGCAGCTTAAAGGGCTACCGAGAGACCCAGTACTTC.

The gene calls are TRBV7-3 and TRBJ2-2, with 8 bases fitting TRBD2. CDR3 length equals 15 residues. Germline V gene data show CDR1 as SGHTA and CDR2 as FQGTGA. The V segment lost 4 bases and the J segment 4 bases; nucleotides outside the gene matches: 5. The CDR3 loop is CASSSGLGSTGELFF. DNA of the CDR3: TGTGCCAGCAGCTCGGGACTAGGATCCACCGGGGAGCTGTTTTTT.

This rearrangement joins TRBV28 to TRBJ2-4, with 12 bases lining up with TRBD2. The V gene's germline CDR1 is MDHEN and CDR2 SYDVKM. Trimming took 6 bases from V and 13 from J; bases not matched to a gene: 7. CDR3 length: 13 amino acids. The CDR3 coding sequence is TGTGCCAGCAGCCGGACTAGCGGGATGACGCAGTACTTC. As protein: CASSRTSGMTQYF.

The chain links TRBV2 to TRBJ2-7; D remains ambiguous. The germline V gene encodes CDR1 SNHLY and CDR2 FYNNEI. This CDR3 is 11 amino acids long. Trimming shortened V by 7 bases and J by 4 bases, and 8 bases separated the two germline ends. CDR3 sequence reads: CASKDVYEQYF. The DNA of the CDR3 is TGTGCCAGCAAGGACGTGTACGAGCAGTACTTC.

The V call is TRBV5-1, the J call TRBJ2-7; no reliable D call. The germline V gene encodes CDR1 SGHRS and CDR2 YFSETQ. V dropped 0 bases and J dropped 3 bases, with 7 bases sitting between them. The CDR3 length is 13 residues. This CDR3 reads CASSLGRNYEQYF. The CDR3 DNA sequence: TGCGCCAGCAGCTTGGGCAGAAACTACGAGCAGTACTTC.

This clone was found a few times. The chain employs TRBV21-1 and TRBJ2-7; the table's D call, TRBD1, has no DNA check behind it. TRBV21-1 is tagged as a pseudogene. The length of the CDR3 is 12 residues. In nucleotides, the CDR3 is TGTGCCAGCAGCAGACAGGGTGTCGAGCAGTACTTC. This translates into CASSRQGVEQYF.

This clone turned up a few times. The V gene is TRBV4-1, the J gene TRBJ1-6; D unresolved. This CDR3 is 15 amino acids long. In germline, CDR1 is MGHRA, CDR2 YSYEKL. Trimming took off 0 bases at V and 8 bases at J, with 11 bases between the two ends. This CDR3 reads CASSQDSGRDSPLHF. In DNA form, the CDR3 reads TGCGCCAGCAGCCAAGACTCGGGTCGAGATTCACCCCTCCACTTT.

DNA for the CDR3: TGCGCCAGCAGCCAAGATTGGGGGGCAGCTGGCTACACCTTC. Translating gives CASSQDWGAAGYTF. The rearrangement links TRBV4-1 to TRBJ1-2, with a possible D match to TRBD1 (6 bases). The CDR3 is 14 residues long. Germline V CDR1 and CDR2: MGHRA, YSYEKL. V was cut by 0 bases and J by 7 bases, with 12 bases left in between.

This clone was observed a handful of times. J is TRBJ1-5 and V is TRBV30, with D tentatively TRBD1 (5 bases). The germline gives CDR1 GTSNPN, CDR2 SVGIG (reference sequence). The CDR3 extends over 13 amino acids. The CDR3 DNA reads TGTGCTACCGGGGCAGGATTTGATCAGCCCCAGCATTTT. Protein sequence: CATGAGFDQPQHF.

CDR3 amino acids: CASMTKRKTQYF. The DNA of the CDR3 is TGTGCCAGCATGACCAAGAGGAAGACCCAGTACTTC. This sequence joins TRBV21-1 and TRBJ2-5; the table's D call of TRBD2 was not tested on the DNA. TRBV21-1 is reported as a pseudogene. The CDR3 is made up of 12 amino acids.

The CDR3 sequence is CASFSGTGGFDEQFF. The CDR3, as DNA: TGTGCCAGCTTCTCCGGGACAGGGGGTTTCGATGAGCAGTTCTTC. V and J are TRBV6-6 and TRBJ2-1, with 11 bases that match TRBD1. Germline lookup yields CDR1 MNHNY and CDR2 SVGAGI (reference sequence). Unmatched junction bases numbered 11, after V lost 8 bases and J lost 8 bases. This CDR3 has 15 residues.

The V gene is TRBV6-6, the J gene TRBJ2-7; D uncertain. CDR3 length: 14 amino acids. The germline V gene encodes CDR1 MNHNY and CDR2 SVGAGI (reference sequence). Trimming took 7 bases from V and 1 from J, leaving 14 bases between them. The CDR3 bases are TGTGCCAGCACGAGCCGGGCCACGTCCTACGAGCAGTACTTC. It translates to CASTSRATSYEQYF.

This chain uses TRBV5-1 with TRBJ1-2; 10 nucleotides match TRBD1. The length of the CDR3 is 15 residues. Looked up from germline, CDR1 is SGHRS and CDR2 is YFSETQ. V was pared by 1 base and J by 6 bases, with 6 bases of the junction left unmatched. CDR3 loop: CASSLMGQGKNGYTF. The DNA of the CDR3 is TGCGCCAGCAGCTTGATGGGACAGGGGAAAAATGGCTACACCTTC.